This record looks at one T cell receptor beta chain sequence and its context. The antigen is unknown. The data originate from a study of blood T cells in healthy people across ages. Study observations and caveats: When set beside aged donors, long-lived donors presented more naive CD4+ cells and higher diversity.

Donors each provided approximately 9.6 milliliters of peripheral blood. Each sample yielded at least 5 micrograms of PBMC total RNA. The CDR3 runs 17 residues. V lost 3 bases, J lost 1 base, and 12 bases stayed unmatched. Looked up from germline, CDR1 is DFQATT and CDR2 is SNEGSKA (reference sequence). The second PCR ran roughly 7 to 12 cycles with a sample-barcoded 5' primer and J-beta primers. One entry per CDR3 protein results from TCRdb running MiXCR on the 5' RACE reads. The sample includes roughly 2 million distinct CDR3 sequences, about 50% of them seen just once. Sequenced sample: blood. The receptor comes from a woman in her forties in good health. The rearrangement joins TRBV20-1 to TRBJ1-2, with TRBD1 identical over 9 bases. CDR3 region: CSARTNLGQGVNYGYTF. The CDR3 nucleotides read TGCAGTGCTAGGACCAACCTGGGACAGGGAGTTAACTATGGCTACACCTTC.